This T cell receptor beta chain was captured in a study of T cell repertoires in cytomegalovirus infection. TCRdb recomputed calls from the reads with MiXCR, one row per CDR3 protein. Of about 740,000 distinct CDR3 sequences in the sample, about 40% were seen once. Germline assignment: CDR1 SQVTM and CDR2 ANQGSEA. V dropped 3 bases and J dropped 2 bases, with 15 bases sitting between them. The CDR3 loop spans 15 amino acids. The sequenced material came from PBMCs. The receptor was derived from a human donor in good health (CMV status not recorded). Some clones in this sample may be carry-over from other donors' samples. The V and J genes are TRBV29-1 and TRBJ2-3, with D possibly being TRBD2 (5 bases). In DNA form, the CDR3 reads TGCAGCGTTGACGAGGGCGGGCGTATCACAGATACGCAGTATTTT. This gives the protein CSVDEGGRITDTQYF.